This T cell receptor (beta chain) was retrieved from a study of PD-L1 blockade in urothelial cancer. About the research overall: Patients arrived having already received 0 to 3 prior chemotherapy regimens.

Germline CDR1 and CDR2: SQVTM and ANQGSEA. V was pared by 6 bases and J by 5 bases, with 11 bases of the junction left unmatched. The CDR3 contains 17 residues. Points on this clone: Its specificity is unknown.

Broader study findings: Pretreatment blood TCR clonality under the median forecast improved survival.

The sample's time point: peripheral blood 6 weeks after treatment start. Data came from immunoSEQ multiplex PCR; TCRdb stores just in-frame clones and leaves some out. The data show about 40,000 clones, 84% seen once. The sequenced sample was PBMCs, obtained around atezolizumab (anti-PD-L1) treatment. V gene TRBV29-1 combines with J gene TRBJ2-3, with 16 bases aligning to TRBD2. The receptor comes from a man aged 35 to 55 with urothelial cancer. The CDR3 bases are TGCAGCGTGGGGACTAGCGGGAGGGCTCCAGGTGGAGATACGCAGTATTTT. This codes for CSVGTSGRAPGGDTQYF.